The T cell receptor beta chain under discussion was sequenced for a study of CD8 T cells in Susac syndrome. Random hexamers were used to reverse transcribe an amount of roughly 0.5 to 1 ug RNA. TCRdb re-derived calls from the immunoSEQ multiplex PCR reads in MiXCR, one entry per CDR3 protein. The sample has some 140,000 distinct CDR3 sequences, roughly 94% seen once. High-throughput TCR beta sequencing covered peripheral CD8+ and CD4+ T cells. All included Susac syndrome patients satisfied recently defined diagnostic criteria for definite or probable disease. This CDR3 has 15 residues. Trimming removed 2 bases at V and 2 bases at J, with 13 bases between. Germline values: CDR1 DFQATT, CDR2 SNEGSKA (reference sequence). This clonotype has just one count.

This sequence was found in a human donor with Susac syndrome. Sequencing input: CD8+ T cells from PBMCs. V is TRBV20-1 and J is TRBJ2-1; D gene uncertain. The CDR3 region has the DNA TGCAGTGCTAGATCGTCTGGAATGCCCTACAATGAGCAGTTCTTC. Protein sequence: CSARSSGMPYNEQFF.